A single sample gave rise to the 8 T cell receptor beta chains below, sequenced in a study of human T cells and chemical hapten exposure. The time point here: patch test 1, 2 weeks after DPC sensitization. Documented treatment: therapeutic diphenylcyclopropenone sensitization with weekly scalp DPC. TCRdb used MiXCR to reprocess the RACE reads, holding one entry per CDR3 protein. The sample holds about 120,000 distinct CDR3 sequences, approximately 14% seen once. Specimen: whole blood, collected in connection with sensitization to the hapten diphenylcyclopropenone (DPC). The receptor set was obtained from a young man with alopecia areata. Some clones in this sample may be carry-over from other donors' samples.

A few counts support this clonotype. V gene TRBV11-2 combines with J gene TRBJ1-6; D possibly corresponds to TRBD1 (6 bases). This CDR3 spans 14 amino acids. V shed 5 bases and J shed 9 bases, with 14 bases lying between them. Germline lookup yields CDR1 SGHAT and CDR2 FQNNGV. The CDR3 region is CASSQTGSVSPLHF. CDR3 sequence (DNA): TGTGCCAGCAGCCAGACAGGAAGTGTTTCACCCCTCCACTTT.

This clonotype showed up just a few times. V and J are TRBV12-5 and TRBJ2-1; TRBD1 aligns across 10 bases. In germline, CDR1 is LGHNT, CDR2 FRNRAP. Unmatched junction bases numbered 10, after V lost 4 bases and J lost 7 bases. The CDR3 runs 16 residues. CDR3 residues: CASGWDRGHFTNEQFF. The CDR3 DNA is TGTGCTAGTGGTTGGGACAGGGGACACTTTACAAATGAGCAGTTCTTC.

The chain combines TRBV29-1 with TRBJ2-1; D may correspond to TRBD1 or TRBD2 (7 bases each). Germline V gene lookup returns CDR1 SQVTM and CDR2 ANQGSEA. Trimming pared 6 bases from V and 14 bases from J, leaving 14 bases between. The CDR3 contains 10 residues. The CDR3 sequence is CSVAGGGEFF. The CDR3, as DNA: TGCAGCGTGGCAGGGGGGGGCGAGTTCTTC.

This clonotype showed up just once. The CDR3 region is CASRVGEPGELFF. The CDR3 DNA follows: TGTGCCAGCAGAGTGGGGGAGCCCGGGGAGCTGTTTTTT. J is TRBJ2-2 and V is TRBV2, with D perhaps being TRBD1 or TRBD2 (5 bases each). V was cut by 6 bases and J by 6 bases, with 11 bases left in between. This CDR3 region has 13 residues. Looked up from germline, CDR1 is SNHLY and CDR2 is FYNNEI.

There are a few counts of this clonotype. The J gene is TRBJ1-1, the V gene TRBV7-9; D is unclear. CDR1 is SEHNR, CDR2 FQNEAQ, per germline (reference sequence). The CDR3 is 14 amino acids. V was shortened by 5 bases and J by 5 bases, with 15 bases between the two germline ends. CDR3 nucleotides: TGTGCCAGCAGCCCAAGGTCGTCTGGGACTGAAGCTTTCTTT. It is translated as CASSPRSSGTEAFF. The variable domain in full, with the rest retrieved from reference TRBV7-9 and TRBJ1-1, is DTGVSQNPRHKITKRGQNVTFRCDPISEHNRLYWYRQTLGQGPEFLTYFQNEAQLEKSRLLSDRFSAERPKGSFSTLEIQRTEQGDSAMYLCASSPRSSGTEAFFGQGTRLTVV.

This clonotype was seen ten or more times. The chain combines TRBV29-1 with TRBJ1-2, with TRBD1 as a possible D gene (5 bases). Trimming pared 6 bases from V and 0 bases from J, leaving 11 bases between. The germline CDR1 and CDR2 sequences are SQVTM and ANQGSEA. CDR3 length: 13 residues. CDR3 residues: CSVGGTSNYGYTF. CDR3 bases: TGCAGCGTGGGCGGGACGTCTAACTATGGCTACACCTTC.

Only a few counts were recorded for this clonotype. The rearrangement joins TRBV10-3 to TRBJ1-5; TRBD1 matches at 8 bases. Trimming cost V 2 bases and J 6 bases; bases outside gene matches: 6. There are 15 residues in the CDR3. The V gene's germline CDR1 is ENHRY and CDR2 SYGVKD. The CDR3 bases are TGTGCCATCAGTGAGGGACAGGGTTTGACTCAGCCCCAGCATTTT. It yields the protein CAISEGQGLTQPQHF.

This clonotype was seen more than once but under ten times. V and J are TRBV12-2 and TRBJ1-6; the table gives TRBD1 as D, unverified against the DNA. TRBV12-2 is designated a pseudogene. The length of the CDR3 is 16 residues. CDR3 protein: CASRPTTGGRFSPLHF. The CDR3 DNA sequence: TGTGCAAGTCGTCCAACAACAGGGGGCAGGTTTTCACCCCTCCACTTT.